What follows are 12 T cell receptor beta chains derived from one specimen sequenced in a study of metastatic and nonmetastatic thyroid tumors. With MiXCR, TCRdb called clones anew from the PCR reads. This table has approximately 26,000 clones, about a quarter appearing once. Thyroid surgery took place with no prior treatment in any patient. Sequencing input: blood. These receptors originate from a female donor with papillary thyroid cancer or a benign thyroid nodule (not recorded which). Some clones in this sample may be carry-over from other donors' samples.

The chain combines TRBV18 with TRBJ2-1, with TRBD2 matching 7 bases. V lost 1 base, J lost 6 bases, and 3 bases stayed unmatched. CDR3 size: 14 residues. In germline, CDR1 is KGHSH, CDR2 LQKENI. As DNA, the CDR3 is TGTGCCAGCTCACCACGGCGCGGGAGCAATGAGCAGTTCTTC. Translated: CASSPRRGSNEQFF.

V and J are TRBV27 and TRBJ2-1; D is uncertain. V shed 4 bases and J shed 8 bases, with 9 bases lying between them. Germline values: CDR1 MNHEY, CDR2 SMNVEV (reference sequence). The CDR3 length is 12 residues. CDR3 in DNA: TGTGCCAGCAGTTCGGGCCCCTATGAGCAGTTCTTC. As protein: CASSSGPYEQFF.

This clone was detected ten times or more. The chain has TRBV28 and TRBJ2-5; D is possibly TRBD2 (7 bases). This CDR3 region has 17 residues. Per the germline V gene, CDR1 is MDHEN and CDR2 is SYDVKM. Trimming left V 1 base short and J 5 bases short, with 20 bases between. The CDR3 DNA is TGTGCCAGCAGTTTATTTGGGGAGGGGGGTCGTCGGGAGACCCAGTACTTC. Its protein is CASSLFGEGGRRETQYF.

The rearrangement links TRBV19 to TRBJ1-5; 7 nucleotides align to TRBD1. Trimming cost V 1 base and J 7 bases; bases outside gene matches: 7. This CDR3 is 15 amino acids long. The germline V gene has CDR1 LNHDA and CDR2 SQIVND (reference sequence). The CDR3 spells CASSIVGGGTQPQHF. In DNA form, the CDR3 reads TGTGCCAGTAGTATAGTTGGAGGGGGCACCCAGCCCCAGCATTTT.

The chain joins TRBV20-1 to TRBJ1-2; TRBD1 aligns across 9 bases. Trimming cost V 5 bases and J 6 bases; bases outside gene matches: 13. The CDR3 contains 15 residues. CDR1 and CDR2 (germline): DFQATT, SNEGSKA (reference sequence). For the CDR3, the DNA is TGCAGTGCTCCTTCCGGGGACAGGGTGACGGATGGCTACACCTTC. This sequence encodes CSAPSGDRVTDGYTF.

Ten or more counts support this clone. The chain joins TRBV20-1 to TRBJ1-5; D call uncertain. There are 12 residues in the CDR3. The V and J ends lost 5 bases and 0 bases respectively, with 5 bases between them. Germline loops: CDR1 DFQATT, CDR2 SNEGSKA (reference sequence). CDR3 sequence (DNA): TGCAGTGCTCTACATAGCAATCAGCCCCAGCATTTT. It specifies CSALHSNQPQHF.

This clone came up a few times. The junction shows a germline mismatch at one end, possibly a read error. The chain joins TRBV6-5 to TRBJ1-2; D uncertain. This CDR3 is 9 amino acids long. Germline assignment: CDR1 MNHEY and CDR2 SVGAGI. The CDR3 DNA sequence: TGTGCCATCAGTTCTTCCTACACCTTC. Protein product: CAISSSYTF.

This clone was found many times. The chain carries TRBV27 and TRBJ2-1; unclear D gene. This CDR3 spans 15 amino acids. The V gene's germline CDR1 is MNHEY and CDR2 SMNVEV (reference sequence). V lost 2 bases, J lost 4 bases, and 12 bases lay in between. CDR3 residues: CASSLDGSNYNEQFF. The CDR3, as DNA: TGTGCCAGCAGTTTAGACGGATCCAATTACAATGAGCAGTTCTTC.

On this clone: The identical CDR3 is also encoded by other nucleotide sequences in the sample. The V and J genes are TRBV15 and TRBJ2-2; 9 positions agree with TRBD2. The germline gives CDR1 LNHNV, CDR2 YYDKDF (reference sequence). The CDR3 length is 14 residues. V lost 9 bases and J lost 8; bases outside the gene matches: 10. The CDR3 region is CATKRGAGTGELFF. CDR3 bases: TGTGCCACGAAGCGGGGGGCTGGAACAGGGGAGCTGTTTTTT.

The chain links TRBV7-9 to TRBJ2-7; a possible D gene is TRBD2 (6 bases). Trimming pared 5 bases from V and 3 bases from J, leaving 14 bases between. CDR3 length equals 14 residues. The V gene's germline CDR1 is SEHNR and CDR2 FQNEAQ (reference sequence). CDR3 in amino acids: CASSPAGYNYEQYF. In nucleotides, the CDR3 is TGTGCCAGCAGCCCTGCGGGATACAACTACGAGCAGTACTTC.

At least ten counts were recorded for this clone. The chain couples TRBV7-8 to TRBJ2-5; perhaps TRBD2 as D (5 bases). Germline-derived CDR1 and CDR2 are SGHVS and FQNEAQ. The V gene lost 6 bases and the J gene lost 2 bases, with 22 bases spanning the gap. This CDR3 has 17 residues. CDR3 amino acids: CASSLNRVLGIQETQYF. CDR3 nucleotide sequence: TGTGCCAGCAGTTTAAACCGGGTTCTCGGGATTCAAGAGACCCAGTACTTC.

By share, this clone ranks as medium-sized (0.01 to 0.1%). The chain employs TRBV28 and TRBJ1-1; D gene uncertain. Germline V gene data show CDR1 as MDHEN and CDR2 as SYDVKM. The CDR3 sequence is 13 residues long. V was cut by 6 bases and J by 4 bases, with 12 bases left in between. This CDR3 is CASRPLFGTEAFF. In DNA form, the CDR3 reads TGTGCCAGCAGGCCATTGTTCGGCACTGAAGCTTTCTTT.